This is a list of T cell receptor beta chains from one sample in a study of blood T cell repertoires in COVID-19. Profiled with immunoSEQ multiplex PCR; TCRdb holds only in-frame clones, not every one. Of around 24,000 clones in the sample, approximately 80% were seen once. Sequencing input: peripheral blood. The receptors were gathered from an elderly man with active or convalescent COVID-19. CDR3s leave out the opening cysteine and the closing phenylalanine or tryptophan. Each record gives: J gene, V gene, clone size, CDR3 protein. Clone size appears in some rows only: once, few, many, or a class for an expanded clone.

J gene: TRBJ1-4; V gene: TRBV15; clone size: NA; CDR3 protein: ATRVITGGNEKLF
J gene: TRBJ1-2; V gene: TRBV28; clone size: NA; CDR3 protein: ASSLGSYYGYT
J gene: TRBJ2-7; V gene: TRBV15; clone size: once; CDR3 protein: ATSRAGLEEY
J gene: TRBJ1-1; V gene: TRBV4-1; clone size: NA; CDR3 protein: ASKGGANTEAF
J gene: TRBJ2-7; V gene: TRBV19; clone size: NA; CDR3 protein: ASSPWTGTAEQY
J gene: TRBJ1-5; V gene: TRBV7-9; clone size: NA; CDR3 protein: ASSLTGDNQPQH
J gene: TRBJ1-2; V gene: TRBV5-4; clone size: NA; CDR3 protein: ASSGEANYGYT
J gene: TRBJ2-7; V gene: TRBV4-1; clone size: few; CDR3 protein: ASSQGTTGSSYEQY
J gene: TRBJ2-1; V gene: TRBV11-2; clone size: NA; CDR3 protein: ASTGRGSNEQF
J gene: TRBJ2-6; V gene: TRBV18; clone size: NA; CDR3 protein: ASSPLIPLARGQPEGANVLT
J gene: TRBJ2-5; V gene: TRBV5-1; clone size: NA; CDR3 protein: ASSSVRTQY
J gene: TRBJ2-6; V gene: TRBV4-2; clone size: NA; CDR3 protein: ASSKGQGESFGANVLT
J gene: TRBJ1-2; V gene: TRBV4-1; clone size: NA; CDR3 protein: ASSPGTGEYYGYT
J gene: TRBJ1-1; V gene: TRBV9; clone size: NA; CDR3 protein: ASSTDRGGVNTEAF
J gene: TRBJ2-7; V gene: TRBV5-6; clone size: NA; CDR3 protein: ASSLFRQGSYEQY
J gene: TRBJ2-5; V gene: TRBV5-1; clone size: NA; CDR3 protein: ASSLDGGGRKTQY
J gene: TRBJ2-1; V gene: TRBV24-1; clone size: NA; CDR3 protein: ATSDRTSGSLHEQF
J gene: TRBJ1-1; V gene: TRBV3-1/TRBV3-2; clone size: NA; CDR3 protein: ASSPGTGGRAF
J gene: TRBJ2-3; V gene: TRBV7-2; clone size: NA; CDR3 protein: ASSFLGPGDTQY
J gene: TRBJ2-1; V gene: TRBV29-1; clone size: NA; CDR3 protein: SVQNNEQF
J gene: TRBJ2-5; V gene: TRBV7-2; clone size: NA; CDR3 protein: ASSLLGGREETQY
J gene: TRBJ2-1; V gene: TRBV6-2/TRBV6-3; clone size: NA; CDR3 protein: ASSEGLGDEQF
J gene: TRBJ1-3; V gene: TRBV5-1; clone size: NA; CDR3 protein: ASSLGSSNGNTIY
J gene: TRBJ1-1; V gene: TRBV3-1/TRBV3-2; clone size: NA; CDR3 protein: ASSQETPRRVNTEAF
J gene: TRBJ1-2; V gene: TRBV27; clone size: NA; CDR3 protein: ASSLRGATGYT
J gene: TRBJ2-4; V gene: TRBV19; clone size: few; CDR3 protein: ASRDSPGAKNIQY
J gene: TRBJ1-5; V gene: TRBV2; clone size: NA; CDR3 protein: ASSGQGSHQPQH
J gene: TRBJ1-1; V gene: TRBV19; clone size: NA; CDR3 protein: ASSTQGYTEAF
J gene: TRBJ2-6; V gene: TRBV2; clone size: NA; CDR3 protein: ASCPSGGPYSGANVLT
J gene: TRBJ1-6; V gene: TRBV7-2; clone size: NA; CDR3 protein: ASSIGLYNSPLH
J gene: TRBJ2-7; V gene: TRBV11-3; clone size: NA; CDR3 protein: ASSSRGGEQY
J gene: TRBJ1-2; V gene: TRBV18; clone size: NA; CDR3 protein: ASSDRGGYGYT
J gene: TRBJ2-5; V gene: TRBV5-8; clone size: NA; CDR3 protein: ASSFRGEEETQY
J gene: TRBJ1-5; V gene: TRBV6-1; clone size: NA; CDR3 protein: ASSGSWGQSSNQPQH
J gene: TRBJ2-1; V gene: TRBV6-2/TRBV6-3; clone size: NA; CDR3 protein: ASSPGLAGGVEQF
J gene: TRBJ1-5; V gene: TRBV4-1; clone size: NA; CDR3 protein: ASSLTGDNQPQH
J gene: TRBJ2-6; V gene: TRBV7-2; clone size: NA; CDR3 protein: ASSLSGGASGANVLT
J gene: TRBJ1-4; V gene: TRBV18; clone size: NA; CDR3 protein: ASSLTGVTNEKLF
J gene: TRBJ2-7; V gene: TRBV18; clone size: once; CDR3 protein: ASSPGTGSYEQY
J gene: TRBJ1-1; V gene: TRBV5-5; clone size: NA; CDR3 protein: ASSATVLNTEAF
J gene: TRBJ2-3; V gene: TRBV5-6; clone size: NA; CDR3 protein: ASSLVGLATSTDTQY
J gene: TRBJ1-5; V gene: TRBV7-7; clone size: NA; CDR3 protein: ASSARCVRVKNQPQH
J gene: TRBJ1-5; V gene: TRBV20-1; clone size: NA; CDR3 protein: SASGTGSNQPQH
J gene: TRBJ2-3; V gene: TRBV28; clone size: NA; CDR3 protein: ASSFLSGTDTQY
J gene: TRBJ1-5; V gene: TRBV4-2; clone size: NA; CDR3 protein: ASSRQGSSNQPQH
J gene: TRBJ2-7; V gene: TRBV18; clone size: NA; CDR3 protein: ASSPNSGTGKGEQY
J gene: TRBJ2-7; V gene: TRBV4-1; clone size: NA; CDR3 protein: ASSQEDRSSYEQY
J gene: TRBJ1-5; V gene: TRBV19; clone size: few; CDR3 protein: ASSMGQGFRGQPQH
J gene: TRBJ1-4; V gene: TRBV2; clone size: once; CDR3 protein: ASDRVATNEKLF
J gene: TRBJ1-1; V gene: TRBV28; clone size: NA; CDR3 protein: ASRKALGRRVTNEAF
J gene: TRBJ2-1; V gene: TRBV28; clone size: NA; CDR3 protein: ASSSPGLAGVFEQF
J gene: TRBJ2-7; V gene: TRBV6-2/TRBV6-3; clone size: few; CDR3 protein: ASSRLAGGPSYEQY
J gene: TRBJ1-1; V gene: TRBV28; clone size: NA; CDR3 protein: ASSFGTEAF